The next 29 T cell receptor beta chains were all read from a single sample in a study of response to subunit inactivated influenza vaccine (dated by TCRdb to the late 2010s). The protocol used for the library was RT-PCR. The sequencer listed for this sample is Illumina HiSeq 2500. Clones were called with MiXCR by TCRdb after fastp trimmed the public reads at Q25, and only in-frame beta chains were retained. Merged by CDR3 protein, the rows form single entries marked with the most common genes and DNA. The sample table lists roughly 550,000 distinct CDR3 sequences, under 30% of them with a count of one. The leading ten clones occupy 2.5% to 3.5% of the sample. These data were also reused for a study on T cells expressing NK-cell markers. Per the second study: TCR beta cDNA libraries were prepared using 5'RACE template switching, which introduced a universal primer site and unique molecular identifiers.

Sequencing used CD4+ T cells sorted from PBMCs, obtained about 11 days after vaccination. Receptors originate from a man over 45 who received an inactivated influenza vaccine. Donor details come from another sample of the same person, matched by shared clones.

This clonotype was observed at least ten times. The genes are TRBV27 and TRBJ2-3; D tentatively fits TRBD1 or TRBD2 (6 bases each). Germline CDR1 and CDR2: MNHEY and SMNVEV (reference sequence). This CDR3 has 15 amino acids. V was shortened by 3 bases and J by 0 bases, with 10 bases between the two germline ends. For the CDR3, the DNA is TGTGCCAGCAGTTTCCGGGGGACAAGCACAGATACGCAGTATTTT. Its translation is CASSFRGTSTDTQYF.

V gene TRBV6-2 or TRBV6-3 combines with J gene TRBJ2-3; TRBD2 matches 8 bases. Germline V gene sequence: CDR1 MNHEY, CDR2 SVGEGT. This CDR3 spans 16 amino acids. V dropped 6 bases and J dropped 2; count of bases not matched to a gene: 10. CDR3 nucleotide sequence: TGTGCCAGCAGCCCCTGGACTAGCTCCAACACAGATACGCAGTATTTT. It encodes CASSPWTSSNTDTQYF.

The genes are TRBV28 and TRBJ2-1; 13 bases match TRBD2. V lost 6 bases to trimming and J lost 10 bases; unmatched junction nucleotides: 12. Germline CDR1 is MDHEN and CDR2 is SYDVKM. This CDR3 is built from 16 residues. Written as DNA, the CDR3 is TGTGCCAGCAGAGTAAGGACTAGCGGGAGACGTCACGAGCAGTTCTTC. Its translation: CASRVRTSGRRHEQFF.

The chain couples TRBV12-3 or TRBV12-4 to TRBJ1-5; 9 bases fit TRBD1. Trimming at V came to 2 bases and at J to 11 bases, leaving 4 bases not matched to a gene. The CDR3 consists of 13 residues. The CDR3 bases are TGTGCCAGCAGTTTAATGGGACAGGGAACCCAGCATTTT. It yields the protein CASSLMGQGTQHF.

This clonotype was counted a few times. The chain combines TRBV3-1 with TRBJ1-6; D gene uncertain. The length of the CDR3 is 16 residues. V was clipped by 0 bases and J by 14 bases, with 20 bases between them. Germline loops: CDR1 LGHDT, CDR2 YNNKEL (reference sequence). This chain's CDR3 is CASSQDGTSLEWALHF. CDR3 nucleotides: TGTGCCAGCAGCCAAGATGGTACGAGCCTTGAATGGGCCCTCCACTTT.

The chain is built from TRBV7-9 and TRBJ2-1; D possibly corresponds to TRBD2 (6 bases). CDR1 is SEHNR, CDR2 FQNEAQ, per germline (reference sequence). The CDR3 runs 14 residues. V lost 5 bases and J lost 10, with 18 bases in between. In nucleotides, the CDR3 is TGTGCCAGCAGCCGCTCGGAGGGCGCGGGGGAGCAGTTCTTC. This sequence encodes CASSRSEGAGEQFF.

This chain uses TRBV20-1 with TRBJ2-1, with D uncertain. Trimming pared 7 bases from V and 5 bases from J, leaving 9 bases between. Germline-derived CDR1 and CDR2 are DFQATT and SNEGSKA (reference sequence). The CDR3 loop spans 11 amino acids. DNA of the CDR3: TGCAGTGGTACCGAGAACAATGAGCAGTTCTTC. Protein sequence: CSGTENNEQFF.

This clonotype was picked up a small number of times. This sequence joins TRBV4-1 and TRBJ1-5, with D unresolved. The CDR3 runs to 17 residues. The germline gives CDR1 MGHRA, CDR2 YSYEKL. V lost 2 bases to trimming and J lost 6 bases, with 20 bases between them. CDR3 amino acids: CASSQQSGPPDGQPQHF. In DNA form, the CDR3 reads TGCGCCAGCAGCCAACAGTCCGGTCCGCCCGACGGTCAGCCCCAGCATTTT.

This clonotype occurred a few times. The V call is TRBV5-1, the J call TRBJ1-4; D possibly corresponds to TRBD1 (6 bases). CDR1 and CDR2 from the germline V gene are SGHRS and YFSETQ. V dropped 0 bases and J dropped 7 bases, with 13 bases sitting between them. The CDR3 spans 15 residues. The CDR3 is CASSLDSGVVEKLFF. CDR3 nucleotide sequence: TGCGCCAGCAGCTTGGATTCAGGGGTAGTTGAAAAACTGTTTTTT.

V is TRBV5-5 and J is TRBJ2-5; 9 nucleotides match TRBD1. Trimming removed 4 bases from V and 5 bases from J; junction bases left unmatched: 3. Per the germline V gene, CDR1 is SGHKS and CDR2 is YYEKEE (reference sequence). The CDR3 totals 13 residues. The CDR3 sequence is CASSIQGAETQYF. CDR3 DNA sequence: TGTGCCAGCAGCATACAGGGGGCTGAGACCCAGTACTTC. The full variable domain, completed using reference TRBV5-5 and TRBJ2-5, is DAGVTQSPTHLIKTRGQQVTLRCSPISGHKSVSWYQQVLGQGPQFIFQYYEKEERGRGNFPDRFSARQFPNYSSELNVNALLLGDSALYLCASSIQGAETQYFGPGTRLLVL.

Concerning this clonotype itself: Germline and junction disagree at one end, which may indicate a read error. The V call is TRBV20-1, the J call TRBJ2-2, with 7 bases aligning to TRBD1. CDR1 and CDR2 (germline): DFQATT, SNEGSKA (reference sequence). The length of the CDR3 is 15 residues. In DNA form, the CDR3 reads TGCAGTGCGAGAGATTGGACAGGGAACACCGGGGAGCTGTTTTTT. This sequence encodes CSARDWTGNTGELFF.

This clonotype was counted at least ten times. The chain is built from TRBV12-3 or TRBV12-4 and TRBJ2-1; D may correspond to TRBD1 or TRBD2 (5 bases each). V lost 6 bases, J lost 0 bases, and 27 bases lay in between. This CDR3 contains 20 residues. This chain's CDR3 is CASSHPGKGPVESSYNEQFF. CDR3 bases: TGTGCCAGCAGCCACCCCGGCAAGGGACCGGTCGAAAGCTCCTACAATGAGCAGTTCTTC.

The chain recombines TRBV9 with TRBJ2-6, with D hard to call. This CDR3 is built from 14 residues. V gave up 2 bases and J gave up 1 base, with 4 bases separating them. The germline CDR1 and CDR2 sequences are SGDLS and YYNGEE. Written as DNA, the CDR3 is TGTGCCAGCAGCGTGCCGTCTGGGGCCAACGTCCTGACTTTC. Translating it yields CASSVPSGANVLTF.

V is TRBV5-1 and J is TRBJ2-7, with TRBD2 as a possible D gene (6 bases). The germline V and J ends were trimmed by 3 bases and 7 bases, with 17 bases remaining between them. Per germline, CDR1 SGHRS and CDR2 YFSETQ. The CDR3 is made up of 14 amino acids. DNA for the CDR3: TGCGCCAGCAGCTCCCGGGACTGGAGTGGAGAGCAGTACTTC. It yields the protein CASSSRDWSGEQYF.

This clonotype showed up just a few times. The chain is built from TRBV5-1 and TRBJ1-2; 7 bases match TRBD1. With 4 bases clipped from V and 2 bases from J, the junction kept 5 bases outside the gene matches. This CDR3 is 14 amino acids long. Germline V gives CDR1 SGHRS, CDR2 YFSETQ. CDR3 coding DNA: TGCGCCAGCAGCCCGGGACAGCGAAACTATGGCTACACCTTC. Translation: CASSPGQRNYGYTF.

Only a few counts were recorded for this clonotype. This sequence joins TRBV12-3 or TRBV12-4 and TRBJ2-2; D could derive from TRBD1 or TRBD2 (6 bases each). The CDR3 length is 15 residues. Trimming took 6 bases from V and 5 from J, leaving 16 bases between them. CDR3 region: CASRPEGGRTGELFF. The DNA of the CDR3 is TGTGCCAGCAGACCCGAGGGGGGAAGGACCGGGGAGCTGTTTTTT.

The chain employs TRBV7-6 and TRBJ2-1, with 8 bases that match TRBD1. Germline V gene sequence: CDR1 SGHVS, CDR2 FNYEAQ. Trimming cost V 0 bases and J 6 bases; bases outside gene matches: 7. The CDR3 loop spans 16 amino acids. The CDR3 sequence: CASSLARKTGVNEQFF. The CDR3 region has the DNA TGTGCCAGCAGCTTAGCCAGGAAGACAGGGGTCAATGAGCAGTTCTTC.

This clonotype was seen a few times. The gene calls are TRBV4-3 and TRBJ2-1; D gene uncertain. The germline V and J ends were trimmed by 0 bases and 2 bases, with 8 bases remaining between them. CDR1 is LGHNA and CDR2 is YSLEER in the germline V gene. The CDR3 runs 15 residues. The CDR3 is CASSQDSPPYNEQFF. DNA for the CDR3: TGCGCCAGCAGCCAAGATTCGCCCCCCTACAATGAGCAGTTCTTC.

Only a few counts were recorded for this clonotype. This rearrangement joins TRBV10-3 to TRBJ2-2; 9 nucleotides agree with TRBD2. The V gene's germline CDR1 is ENHRY and CDR2 SYGVKD. This CDR3 has 17 amino acids. V was clipped by 0 bases and J by 5 bases; unmatched bases: 7. The CDR3 DNA reads TGTGCCATCAGTGAGTCGGCAAGGACTAGCGTGACCGGGGAGCTGTTTTTT. Residues: CAISESARTSVTGELFF.

This clonotype was seen a few times. This may be a read error, as it is one base from a much larger clone. The chain has TRBV12-3 or TRBV12-4 and TRBJ2-7, with D unclear. The CDR3 totals 12 residues. Trimming cost V 4 bases and J 4 bases, with 8 bases left between them. CDR3 protein: CASSSKGYEQYF. CDR3 bases: TGTGCCAGCAGTTCCAAGGGTTACGAGCAGTACTTC.

The gene calls are TRBV7-2 and TRBJ2-7; 8 nucleotides line up with TRBD1. Germline CDR1 and CDR2: SGHTA and FQGNSA. The CDR3 has 16 amino acids. J was trimmed by 1 base and V by 4 bases; bases with no gene match: 9. In DNA, the CDR3 is TGTGCCAGCAGCTACAGCTCGGGGACAGGTTCCTACGAGCAGTACTTC. Its protein is CASSYSSGTGSYEQYF.

This clonotype occurred many times. This chain links TRBV24-1 with TRBJ2-1; D gene unclear. Trimming removed 4 bases from V and 3 bases from J, with 0 bases in between. There are 11 residues in the CDR3. CDR1 is KGHDR and CDR2 is SFDVKD in the germline V gene. Written as DNA, the CDR3 is TGTGCCACCAGTGACTACAATGAGCAGTTCTTC. Translation gives CATSDYNEQFF.

V gene TRBV28 combines with J gene TRBJ2-5; 9 bases line up with TRBD1. Unmatched junction bases numbered 2, after V lost 5 bases and J lost 4 bases. This CDR3 region has 13 residues. Germline V gives CDR1 MDHEN, CDR2 SYDVKM. The CDR3 DNA reads as TGTGCCAGCAGTGGACAGGGGTCAGAGACCCAGTACTTC. Amino acids: CASSGQGSETQYF.

The chain joins TRBV15 to TRBJ2-7, with D hard to call. CDR3 length equals 12 residues. In germline, CDR1 is LNHNV, CDR2 YYDKDF (reference sequence). V was shortened by 6 bases and J by 6 bases, with 12 bases between the two germline ends. The CDR3 reads CATRGGRGEQYF. CDR3 nucleotide sequence: TGTGCCACCAGAGGCGGCAGAGGCGAGCAGTACTTC.

This clonotype has only a few counts. This CDR3 reads CASSQSTGLGEQFF. The CDR3 nucleotides read TGTGCCAGCAGCCAATCAACGGGCCTCGGGGAGCAGTTCTTC. The rearrangement links TRBV7-2 to TRBJ2-1; D uncertain. The length of the CDR3 is 14 residues. Trimming cost V 5 bases and J 10 bases, with 18 bases left between them. Germline lookup yields CDR1 SGHTA and CDR2 FQGNSA.

This clonotype has only a few counts. The chain is built from TRBV28 and TRBJ1-5, with TRBD1 identical over 10 bases. The V and J ends lost 6 bases and 8 bases, in that order; junction bases with no gene match: 10. Germline assignment: CDR1 MDHEN and CDR2 SYDVKM. This CDR3 comprises 15 residues. This chain's CDR3 is CASSDRQGAREPQHF. The CDR3 region has the DNA TGTGCCAGCAGCGATCGACAGGGGGCCCGTGAGCCCCAGCATTTT. The full variable domain, its missing parts supplied by reference TRBV28 and TRBJ1-5, is DVKVTQSSRYLVKRTGEKVFLECVQDMDHENMFWYRQDPGLGLRLIYFSYDVKMKEKGDIPEGYSVSREKKERFSLILESASTNQTSMYLCASSDRQGAREPQHFGDGTRLSIL.

This chain joins TRBV20-1 and TRBJ2-7; 7 bases are a match to TRBD2. The CDR3 is 12 residues long. CDR1 and CDR2 (germline): DFQATT, SNEGSKA (reference sequence). Trimming at V came to 3 bases and at J to 3 bases, leaving 2 bases not matched to a gene. The DNA of the CDR3 is TGCAGTGCTAGTGGACTAGACTACGAGCAGTACTTC. Amino acid sequence: CSASGLDYEQYF.

The V call is TRBV2, the J call TRBJ2-1; 12 bases align to TRBD2. Germline trimming cut 7 bases from V and 5 bases from J; bases unmatched to any gene: 15. Germline V gives CDR1 SNHLY, CDR2 FYNNEI. CDR3 length equals 18 residues. For the CDR3, the DNA is TGTGCCAGCATGAGGCTAGCGGGAGGGGCTGGACCTGACAATGAGCAGTTCTTC. Its translation is CASMRLAGGAGPDNEQFF.

The rearrangement uses TRBV2 and TRBJ2-6; unclear D gene. The CDR3 has 14 amino acids. Between the trimmed V and J ends, which lost 8 bases and 1 base, there was a span of 9 bases. Germline-derived CDR1 and CDR2 are SNHLY and FYNNEI. The CDR3 spells CASWKESGANVLTF. CDR3 nucleotide sequence: TGTGCCAGCTGGAAAGAGTCTGGGGCCAACGTCCTGACTTTC.